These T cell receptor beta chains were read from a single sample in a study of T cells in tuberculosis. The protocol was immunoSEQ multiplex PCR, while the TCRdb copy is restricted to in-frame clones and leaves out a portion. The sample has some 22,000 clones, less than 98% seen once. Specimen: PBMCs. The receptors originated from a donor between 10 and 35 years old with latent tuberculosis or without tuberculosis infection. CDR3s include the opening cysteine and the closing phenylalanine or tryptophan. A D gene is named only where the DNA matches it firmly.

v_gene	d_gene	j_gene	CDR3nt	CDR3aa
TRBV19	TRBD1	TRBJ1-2	TGTGCCAGTAGTACCGCCCAGGGGGGCCTGTACTATGGCTACACCTTC	CASSTAQGGLYYGYTF
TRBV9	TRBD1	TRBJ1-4	TGTGCCAGCAGCGCCCACCCTCTAACGACAGGGCCGACGGACGTAAAACTGTTTTTT	CASSAHPLTTGPTDVKLFF
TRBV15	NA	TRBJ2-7	TGTGCCACCAGCATAGTGAGGTTTACGGGTCCCAGCCTTCGGTACGAGCAGTACTTC	CATSIVRFTGPSLRYEQYF
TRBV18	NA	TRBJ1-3	TGTGCCAGCTCCCCCCCCGGGGTAGGTGGAAACACCATATATTTT	CASSPPGVGGNTIYF
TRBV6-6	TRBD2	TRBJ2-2	TGTGCCAGCACTGGGAGGGATTGGCAAACCGGGGAGCTGTTTTTT	CASTGRDWQTGELFF
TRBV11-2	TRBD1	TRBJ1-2	TGTGCCAGCGGAGTCCACGACAGGGACTATGGCTACACCTTC	CASGVHDRDYGYTF
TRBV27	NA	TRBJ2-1	TGTGCCAGCAGGTGGGGGGGGCGTGACAATGAGCAGTTCTTC	CASRWGGRDNEQFF
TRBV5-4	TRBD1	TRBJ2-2	TGTGCCAGCAGCTTAGGGGACAGATACACCGGGGAGCTGTTTTTT	CASSLGDRYTGELFF
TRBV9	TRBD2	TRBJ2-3	TGTGCCAGCAGCGGAGGGGCTAGCGGGGGGAGATATACGCAGTATTTT	CASSGGASGGRYTQYF
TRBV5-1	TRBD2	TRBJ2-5	TGCGCCAGCAGCTTGGGCGGGGGAAGAGAGACCCAGTACTTC	CASSLGGGRETQYF